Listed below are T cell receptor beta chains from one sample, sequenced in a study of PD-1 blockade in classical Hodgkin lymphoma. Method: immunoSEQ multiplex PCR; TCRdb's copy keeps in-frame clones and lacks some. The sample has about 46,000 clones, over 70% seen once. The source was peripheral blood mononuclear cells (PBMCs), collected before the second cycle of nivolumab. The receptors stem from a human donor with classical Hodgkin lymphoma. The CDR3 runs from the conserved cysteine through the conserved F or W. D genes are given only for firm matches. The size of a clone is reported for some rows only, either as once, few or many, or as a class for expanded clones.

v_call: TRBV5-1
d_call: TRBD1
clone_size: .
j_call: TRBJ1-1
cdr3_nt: TGCGCCAGCAGCCCCGGGACAGAATCTGAAGCTTTCTTT
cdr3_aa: CASSPGTESEAFF

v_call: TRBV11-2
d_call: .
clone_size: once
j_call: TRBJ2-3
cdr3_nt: TGTGCCAGCAGCTTAGAAGAGGGGATAAGCACAGATACGCAGTATTTT
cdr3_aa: CASSLEEGISTDTQYF

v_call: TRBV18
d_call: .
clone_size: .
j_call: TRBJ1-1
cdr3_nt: TGTGCCAGCTCACCGACGATGAACACTGAAGCTTTCTTT
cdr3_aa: CASSPTMNTEAFF

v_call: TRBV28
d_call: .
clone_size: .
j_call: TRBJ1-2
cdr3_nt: TGTGCCAGCAATCCTCCCGGGCTCTACTATGGCTACACCTTC
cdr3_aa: CASNPPGLYYGYTF

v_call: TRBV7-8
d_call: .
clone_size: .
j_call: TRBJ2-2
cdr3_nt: TGTGCCAGCAGCCCCGGGACTTTCCTGAACACCGGGGAGCTGTTTTTT
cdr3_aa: CASSPGTFLNTGELFF

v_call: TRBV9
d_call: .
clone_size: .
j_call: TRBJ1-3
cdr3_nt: TGTGCCAGCAGCAACTTGGCCTCTGGAAACACCATATATTTT
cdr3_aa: CASSNLASGNTIYF

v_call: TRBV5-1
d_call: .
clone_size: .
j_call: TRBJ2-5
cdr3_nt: TGCGCCAGCAGCTTGGGAGGGGTGAGGGAGACCCAGTACTTC
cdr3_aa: CASSLGGVRETQYF

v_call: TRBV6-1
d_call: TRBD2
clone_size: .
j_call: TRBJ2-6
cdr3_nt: TGTGCCAGCACTGTAGCGGGGGAGGTCCCTGGGGCCAACGTCCTGACTTTC
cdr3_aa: CASTVAGEVPGANVLTF

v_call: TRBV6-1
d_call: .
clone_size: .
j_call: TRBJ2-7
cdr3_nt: TGTGCCAGCAGTGACCAGGGTCGCGAGCAGTACTTC
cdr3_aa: CASSDQGREQYF

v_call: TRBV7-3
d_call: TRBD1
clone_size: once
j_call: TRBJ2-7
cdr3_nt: TGTGCCAGCAGCTTAAGTGTTCCGACAGGGGTTTACGAGCAGTACTTC
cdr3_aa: CASSLSVPTGVYEQYF

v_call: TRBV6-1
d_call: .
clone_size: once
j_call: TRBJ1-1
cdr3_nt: TGTGCCAGCAGTGAATCTGGGAGGGGTCTAGCTTTCTTT
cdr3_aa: CASSESGRGLAFF

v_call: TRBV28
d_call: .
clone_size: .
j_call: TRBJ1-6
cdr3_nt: TGTGCCAGCAGTTTTAATTCACCCCTCCACTTT
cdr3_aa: CASSFNSPLHF

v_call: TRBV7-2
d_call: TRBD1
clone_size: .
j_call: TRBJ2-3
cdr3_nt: TGTGCCAGCAGCGTACAGGGGCCAGATACGCAGTATTTT
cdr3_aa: CASSVQGPDTQYF

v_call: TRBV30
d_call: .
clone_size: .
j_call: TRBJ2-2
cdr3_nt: TGTGCCTGCGGGGTGAACACCGGGGAGCTGTTTTTT
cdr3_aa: CACGVNTGELFF

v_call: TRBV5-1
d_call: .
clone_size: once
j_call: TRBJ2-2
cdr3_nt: TGCGCCAGCAGCCCTCTACCGGGCTCGGCGAACACCGGGGAGCTGTTTTTT
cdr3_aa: CASSPLPGSANTGELFF

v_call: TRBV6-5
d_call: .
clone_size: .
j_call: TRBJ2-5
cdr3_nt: TGTGCCAGCAGTTGGGAGCAGGCGACCCAGTACTTC
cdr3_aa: CASSWEQATQYF

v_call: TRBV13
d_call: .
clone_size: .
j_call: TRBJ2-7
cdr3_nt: TGTGCCAGCAGCTTAGTCTCGCAGGAGCAGTACTTC
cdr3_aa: CASSLVSQEQYF

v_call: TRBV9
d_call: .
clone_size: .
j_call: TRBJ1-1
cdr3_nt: TGTGCCAGCAGCCCGCCCCGGATGCTCGCTCGTGGGAACACTGAAGCTTTCTTT
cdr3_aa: CASSPPRMLARGNTEAFF

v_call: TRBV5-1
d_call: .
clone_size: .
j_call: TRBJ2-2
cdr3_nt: TGCGCCAGCAGCTTGGGGCCGAACACCGGGGAGCTGTTTTTT
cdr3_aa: CASSLGPNTGELFF

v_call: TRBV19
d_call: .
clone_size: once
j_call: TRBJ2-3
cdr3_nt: TGTGCCAGTACCCCCCCGCCTGGGACGGACAGCACAGATACGCAGTATTTT
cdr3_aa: CASTPPPGTDSTDTQYF

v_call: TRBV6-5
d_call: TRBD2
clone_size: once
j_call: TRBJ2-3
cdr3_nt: TGTGCCAGCACCAGACTAGCGGGAATGGATACGCAGTATTTT
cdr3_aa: CASTRLAGMDTQYF

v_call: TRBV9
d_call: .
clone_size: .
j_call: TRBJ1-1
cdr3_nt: TGTGCCAGCACCACAACGGCTGTGAACACTGAAGCTTTCTTT
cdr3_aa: CASTTTAVNTEAFF

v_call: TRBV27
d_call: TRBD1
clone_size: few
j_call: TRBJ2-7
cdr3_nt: TGTGCCAGCAGCTTGACAGGGGGCGACTACGAGCAGTACTTC
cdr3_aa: CASSLTGGDYEQYF

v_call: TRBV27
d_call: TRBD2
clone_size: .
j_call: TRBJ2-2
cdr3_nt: TGTGCCAGCAGTACCTCGGGGGGGTTCACCGGGGAGCTGTTTTTT
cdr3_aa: CASSTSGGFTGELFF

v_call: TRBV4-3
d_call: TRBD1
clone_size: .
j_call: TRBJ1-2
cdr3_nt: TGCGCCAGCAGCCAAGTCGGACAGGGGGCGGATGGCTACACCTTC
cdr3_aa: CASSQVGQGADGYTF

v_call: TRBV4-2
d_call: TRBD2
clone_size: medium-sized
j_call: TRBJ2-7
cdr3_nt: TGTGCCAGCAGCCAAGATGCGGGACTAGCGGGGATCACCTACGAGCAGTACTTC
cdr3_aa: CASSQDAGLAGITYEQYF

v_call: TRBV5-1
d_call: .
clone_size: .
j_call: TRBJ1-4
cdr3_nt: TGCGCCAGCAGCTTGGGGGTTTGGAAGTCCTATAATGAAAAACTGTTTTTT
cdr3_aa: CASSLGVWKSYNEKLFF

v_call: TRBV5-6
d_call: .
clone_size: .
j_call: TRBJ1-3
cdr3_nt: TGTGCCAGCAGCTTGGGGCAGCATCTCTCTGGAAACACCATATATTTT
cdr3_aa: CASSLGQHLSGNTIYF

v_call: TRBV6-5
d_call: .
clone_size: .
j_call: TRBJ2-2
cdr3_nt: TGTGCCAGCAGTTACGCGCGCGGGGCCGGGGAGCTGTTTTTT
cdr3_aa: CASSYARGAGELFF

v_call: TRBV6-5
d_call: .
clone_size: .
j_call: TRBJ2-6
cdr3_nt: TGTGCCAGCAGCCCCTCTCTGGGGGCCAACGTCCTGACTTTC
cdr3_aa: CASSPSLGANVLTF

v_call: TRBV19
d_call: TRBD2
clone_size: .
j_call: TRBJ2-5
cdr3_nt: TGTGCCAGTAGTGCAATTAGCGGGGGGGCAGAGACCCAGTACTTC
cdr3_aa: CASSAISGGAETQYF

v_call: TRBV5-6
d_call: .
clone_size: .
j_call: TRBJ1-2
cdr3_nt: TGTGCCAGCAGCCTTGGGCCTGGCTATGGCTACACCTTC
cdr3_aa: CASSLGPGYGYTF

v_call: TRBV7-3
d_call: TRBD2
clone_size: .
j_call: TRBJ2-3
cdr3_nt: TGTGCCAGCAGCCGGACTAGGGACACAGATACGCAGTATTTT
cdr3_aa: CASSRTRDTDTQYF

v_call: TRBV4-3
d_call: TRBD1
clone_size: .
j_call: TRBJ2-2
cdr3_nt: TGCGCCAGCAGCCAAGTGTTGACAGGGGGGAACACCGGGGAGCTGTTTTTT
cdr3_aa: CASSQVLTGGNTGELFF

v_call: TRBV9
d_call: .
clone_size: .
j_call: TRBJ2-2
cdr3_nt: TGTGCCAGCAGCGTAGGTTCCGGGACAAAGGGGACCGGGGAGCTGTTTTTT
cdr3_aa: CASSVGSGTKGTGELFF

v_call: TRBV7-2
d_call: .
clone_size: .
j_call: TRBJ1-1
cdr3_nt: TGTGCCAGCAGCTTAGATTACACTGGGGCTTTCTTT
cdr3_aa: CASSLDYTGAFF

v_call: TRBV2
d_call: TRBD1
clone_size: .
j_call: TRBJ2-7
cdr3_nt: TGTGCCAGCAGTGAAACCCCGGGGACAGTCTACGAGCAGTACTTC
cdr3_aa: CASSETPGTVYEQYF

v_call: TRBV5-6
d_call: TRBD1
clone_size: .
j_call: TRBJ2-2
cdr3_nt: TGTGCCAGCAGCCTTGAGGGACAGGGTCGGCTGTTTTTT
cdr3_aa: CASSLEGQGRLFF

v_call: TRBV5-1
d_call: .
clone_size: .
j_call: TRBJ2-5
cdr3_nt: TGCGCCAGCAGCTTGGTTGGGGAAGAGACCCAGTACTTC
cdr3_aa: CASSLVGEETQYF

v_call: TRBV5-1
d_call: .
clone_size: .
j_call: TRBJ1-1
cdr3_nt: TGCGCCAGCAGCTTGGATGAGGTAGGGGGAACTGAAGCTTTCTTT
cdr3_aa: CASSLDEVGGTEAFF

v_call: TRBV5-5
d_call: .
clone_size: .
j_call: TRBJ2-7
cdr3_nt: TGTGCCAGCAGCTTTAAGGCAGGGGTGGACTACGAGCAGTACTTC
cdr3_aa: CASSFKAGVDYEQYF

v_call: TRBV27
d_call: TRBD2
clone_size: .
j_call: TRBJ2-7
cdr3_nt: TGTGCCAGCAGTAAGCTAGCGGACCCGACATCCGCCTACGAGCAGTACTTC
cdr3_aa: CASSKLADPTSAYEQYF

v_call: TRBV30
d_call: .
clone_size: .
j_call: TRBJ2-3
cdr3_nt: TGTGCCTGGAGTCCTTCGGATACGCAGTATTTT
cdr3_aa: CAWSPSDTQYF

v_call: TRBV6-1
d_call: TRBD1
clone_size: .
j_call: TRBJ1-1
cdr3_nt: TGTGCCAGCAGTAAAGGACAGGCCCTCTTAAACACTGAAGCTTTCTTT
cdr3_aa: CASSKGQALLNTEAFF

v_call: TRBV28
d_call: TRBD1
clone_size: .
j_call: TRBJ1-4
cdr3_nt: TGTGCCAGCAGGGTAGGGACAGGGTTTGAAAAACTGTTTTTT
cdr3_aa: CASRVGTGFEKLFF

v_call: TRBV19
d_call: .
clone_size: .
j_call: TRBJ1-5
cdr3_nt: TGTGCCAGTAACTATCAGCCCCAGCATTTT
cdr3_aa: CASNYQPQHF

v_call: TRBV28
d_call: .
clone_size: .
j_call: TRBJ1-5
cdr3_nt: TGTGCCAGCAGTTCACTTAGGCAGCCCCAGCATTTT
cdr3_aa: CASSSLRQPQHF

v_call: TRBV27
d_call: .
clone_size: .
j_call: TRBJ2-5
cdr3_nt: TGTGCCAGCAGTAACAGGGTTGGGACCCAGTACTTC
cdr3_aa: CASSNRVGTQYF

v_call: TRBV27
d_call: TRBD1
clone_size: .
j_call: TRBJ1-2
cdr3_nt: TGTGCCAGCAGTCCCCGGACAGGGAGAAACTATGGCTACACCTTC
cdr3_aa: CASSPRTGRNYGYTF

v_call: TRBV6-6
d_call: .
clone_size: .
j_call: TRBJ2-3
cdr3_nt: TGTGCCAGCAGTTACAGGGGCCGGGCAGATACGCAGTATTTT
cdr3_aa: CASSYRGRADTQYF

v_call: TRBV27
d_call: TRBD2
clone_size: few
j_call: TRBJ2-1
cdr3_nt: TGTGCCAGCAGCCGAATCCTAGCGGGAGTATCTGAGCAGTTCTTC
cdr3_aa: CASSRILAGVSEQFF

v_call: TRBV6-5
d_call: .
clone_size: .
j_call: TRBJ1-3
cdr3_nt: TGTGCCAGCCAACCTCGGGCAGCATACGGAAACACCATATATTTT
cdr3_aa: CASQPRAAYGNTIYF

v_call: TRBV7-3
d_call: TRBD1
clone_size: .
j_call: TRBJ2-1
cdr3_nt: TGTGCCAGCAGGAAAAGACAGGGTGGTAGAAATGAGCAGTTCTTC
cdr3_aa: CASRKRQGGRNEQFF

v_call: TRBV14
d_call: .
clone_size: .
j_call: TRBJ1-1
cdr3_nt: TGTGCCAGCAGCCAATGGCGACCCCTCGGCACTGAAGCTTTCTTT
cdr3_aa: CASSQWRPLGTEAFF

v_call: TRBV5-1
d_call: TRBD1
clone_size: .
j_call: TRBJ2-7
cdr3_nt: TGCGCCAGCAGTGCCGACAGGGGCGAGCAGTACTTC
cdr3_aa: CASSADRGEQYF

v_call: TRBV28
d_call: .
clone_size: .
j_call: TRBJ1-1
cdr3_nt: TGTGCCAGCAGTACCGACAGACGGGGGAACACTGAAGCTTTCTTT
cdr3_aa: CASSTDRRGNTEAFF

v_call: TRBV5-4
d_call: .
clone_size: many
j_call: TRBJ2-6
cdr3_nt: TGTGCCAGCAGCTCGCTGAGCTCTGGGGCCAACGTCCTGACTTTC
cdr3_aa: CASSSLSSGANVLTF

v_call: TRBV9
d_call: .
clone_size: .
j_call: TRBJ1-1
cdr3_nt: TGTGCCAGCTCGGACAACACTGAAGCTTTCTTT
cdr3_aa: CASSDNTEAFF

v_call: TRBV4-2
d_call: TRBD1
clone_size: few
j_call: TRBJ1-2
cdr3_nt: TGTGCCAGCAGCCCGAGACAGGGATCGGGGTGGGGCTACACCTTC
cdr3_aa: CASSPRQGSGWGYTF

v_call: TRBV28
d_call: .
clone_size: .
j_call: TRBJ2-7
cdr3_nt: TGTGCCAGCAGTTTATGGATGGGAGCGTACGAGCAGTACTTC
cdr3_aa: CASSLWMGAYEQYF